The 8 T cell receptor beta chains reported below all come from one sample, sequenced in a study of shared clonotypes between healthy human individuals. Clones were sequenced by immunoSEQ multiplex PCR, and TCRdb holds only the in-frame ones, with some missing. The table records about 100,000 clones, over 60% of them present only once. The specimen sequenced was memory CD8+ T cells sorted from blood. As to subset: CD45RO+ cells pooled with CCR7-negative TemRA cells. Source of these receptors: a man aged 25-45 years in good health.

This clone was detected a few times. The chain uses TRBV27 and TRBJ2-5; a weak D match, TRBD2 (6 bases). The CDR3 runs to 14 residues. CDR1 and CDR2 (germline): MNHEY, SMNVEV (reference sequence). V was clipped by 5 bases and J by 3 bases, with 13 bases between them. CDR3 sequence reads: CASSPWGVKETQYF. The CDR3 DNA is TGTGCCAGCAGTCCCTGGGGGGTAAAAGAGACCCAGTACTTC.

V usage is TRBV7-9 and J usage is TRBJ2-5, with D maybe TRBD2 (5 bases). V gave up 3 bases and J gave up 5 bases, with 10 bases separating them. The length of the CDR3 is 13 residues. From germline, CDR1 is SEHNR and CDR2 FQNEAQ (reference sequence). Here the CDR3 DNA reads TGTGCCAGCAGCTTTCCCGGCGGGGAGACCCAGTACTTC. This encodes CASSFPGGETQYF.

The chain couples TRBV30 to TRBJ1-3; 9 bases align to TRBD1. CDR1 is GTSNPN, CDR2 SVGIG, per germline (reference sequence). The CDR3 runs to 14 residues. The CDR3 region is CGGDRAHSGNTIYF. CDR3 coding DNA: TGTGGTGGGGACAGGGCCCACTCTGGAAACACCATATATTTT.

The chain joins TRBV5-6 to TRBJ1-4, with D maybe TRBD1 (5 bases). Trimming shortened V by 1 base and J by 2 bases, and 15 bases separated the two germline ends. The CDR3 covers 17 residues. Germline V gene data show CDR1 as SGHDT and CDR2 as YYEEEE. The CDR3 sequence: CASSLTPQGGTNEKLFF. For the CDR3, the DNA is TGTGCCAGCAGCTTGACACCCCAGGGAGGCACTAATGAAAAACTGTTTTTT.

The J gene is TRBJ2-1, the V gene TRBV19, with TRBD2 matching 9 bases. The V gene end was trimmed by 3 bases and the J gene end by 0 bases; junction bases not matched to a gene: 6. Germline loops: CDR1 LNHDA, CDR2 SQIVND (reference sequence). The CDR3 has 17 residues. CDR3 in DNA: TGTGCCAGTAGTATTCACCAACTAGCGGGCTCCTACAATGAGCAGTTCTTC. Amino acid sequence: CASSIHQLAGSYNEQFF.

The chain uses TRBV6-6 and TRBJ2-1; D gene ambiguous. The germline V and J ends were trimmed by 0 bases and 8 bases, with 8 bases remaining between them. This CDR3 has 13 residues. Germline values: CDR1 MNHNY, CDR2 SVGAGI (reference sequence). Here the CDR3 DNA reads TGTGCCAGCAGTTACTCGGCAGGCCATGAGCAGTTCTTC. Translating it yields CASSYSAGHEQFF.

The chain's CDR3 is CASSLAGVLNTEAFF. The CDR3 coding sequence is TGTGCCAGCAGCTTAGCGGGAGTTCTGAACACTGAAGCTTTCTTT. The chain links TRBV7-9 to TRBJ1-1; D not resolved. The CDR3 runs 15 residues. In germline, CDR1 is SEHNR, CDR2 FQNEAQ (reference sequence). Trimming stripped 0 bases from V and 0 bases from J, with 8 bases between.

The sample holds a few counts of this clone. The chain links TRBV28 to TRBJ2-7; D possibly matches TRBD1 or TRBD2 (5 bases each). The V gene's germline CDR1 is MDHEN and CDR2 SYDVKM. The CDR3 length is 12 residues. V lost 8 bases and J lost 3, with 11 bases in between. The CDR3 nucleotides read TGTGCCAGCGCCGGGGCGGACTACGAGCAGTACTTC. The encoded protein is CASAGADYEQYF.